This T cell receptor (beta chain) is from a study of blood T cell repertoires in COVID-19. The wider study: Acute and convalescent COVID-19 specimens originated in the United States, Italy and Spain. PBMCs, B-cell-depleted T cells, or T cells were the source of the cDNA or gDNA that made up the material.

Germline-derived CDR1 and CDR2 are SGHTA and FQGNSA. The CDR3 spans 15 residues. V gave up 5 bases and J gave up 3 bases, with 17 bases separating them. In the source study's methods: Estimated nucleated cell counts came from reference gene primer amplification. Some clones are missing from TCRdb's copy, which holds only in-frame ones; the method was immunoSEQ multiplex PCR. V, J and clone size reflect that table, while D and trimming were determined from the DNA. This sample carries 150,000 to 200,000 clones, around 85% of them seen once, and the ten largest clones take around 9.8%. The sample consisted of peripheral blood. V gene TRBV7-2 combines with J gene TRBJ2-7; a weak D match, TRBD1 (6 bases). The TCR comes from a woman aged 80 or over with acute or convalescent COVID-19. CDR3 in DNA: TGTGCCAGCAGCCCAAATCACGGGACATTCTACGAGCAGTACTTC. This translates into CASSPNHGTFYEQYF.